This T cell receptor (beta chain) was recorded in a study of T cell responses to AZD1222 COVID-19 vaccine (dated by TCRdb to the early 2020s). Background for the entire study: A total of about 240 trial participants underwent TCR sequencing, of whom 207 received two doses of AZD1222 and around 25 received two doses of the MenACWY control vaccine. Trial participants were enrolled into age subgroups of 18-55, 56-69 and 70-plus years, which contained approximately 150, 30 and 60 TCR-sequenced participants, respectively.

The CDR3, cysteine through phenylalanine, is 15 amino acids long. CDR3 DNA is the only sequence kept; it has 45 bases, read in frame from the first base. From a lookup of the germline V gene (reference sequence), CDR1 and CDR2 are LNHDA and SQIVND. Relative to germline, V is 3 bases shorter and J is 4 bases shorter, with 15 bases between their ends. In this sample, this clone turned up many times. Its antigen is currently not known. Base qualities are not provided; no much larger clone lies one nucleotide away. The CDR3 regions of human TCRbeta chains were analyzed by immunosequencing. Concerning the study's data processing: Repertoire TCRs were matched against a reference library of SARS-CoV-2-specific TCRs generated with the MIRA antigen-specificity platform. Breadth was defined as the fraction of unique TCRs that were SARS-CoV-2-associated, and depth was defined as the fraction of total T cells that were SARS-CoV-2-associated. Using the MIRA data, each spike-specific TCR was mapped to the spike region that the TCR reacts to and placed in a CD4 or CD8 class. Log10-transformed breadth and depth values were compared by one-way ANOVA with Sidak's multiple comparisons tests. Held by TCRdb, this immuneACCESS table contains in-frame sequences only and omits some clones. Under half of the omission traces to an unresolved V gene where checked; the cause of the rest is unknown. V and J calls and clone size are given by that table; D and trimming were obtained from the DNA. The sample has about 120,000 clones on record, about 88% of them singletons. Jointly, the top ten make up around 2.9% of the sample.

The time point tag for this specimen amounts to: about 28 days (+/-7) after the second vaccine dose. AZD1222 recipients with second doses at about 4 weeks or about 12 weeks were pooled, because spike-specific TCR depth and breadth did not differ between schedules. Vaccinee samples came from UK trials COV001 and COV002, including a single-blind randomized controlled phase 2/3 trial of AZD1222 (ChAdOx1 nCoV-19) in healthy adults. For TCRbeta chain sequencing, PBMC samples were collected from trial participants at day 0 and at day 28 after the second dose. Overall study outcomes, separate from this receptor: Participants were mostly white British and included more females than males, and it was suggested by the authors that clonal diversity may have been underestimated. After two AZD1222 doses, spike-specific TCR breadth and depth were significantly higher than at day 0 and than in MenACWY recipients. Nearly half of unique spike-specific TCRs reportedly recognized epitopes outside regions mutated in the B.1.351 and B.1.1.7 variants. Because no day 14 peak-response samples were available, repertoires were characterized only after the peak T cell response. The 56-69-year group was small, and its depth increase did not reach significance, likely because of low power. Conclusions about previously exposed vaccinees are limited because only five to seven AZD1222 recipients were SARS-CoV-2 seropositive at baseline. CD4 TCRs associated with the vaccine covered the entire spike protein, and the dominant responses were in regions 160-218 and 743-854.

In this chain, TRBV19 is recombined with TRBJ1-2, with the D gene call left open. The clonotype comes from an adult who received the AZD1222 COVID-19 vaccine. The material sequenced was peripheral blood, taken 28 days after the second AZD1222 dose. The CDR3 loop reads CASSIMLQSAYGYTF. In nucleotides, the sequence is TGTGCCAGTAGTATTATGCTGCAATCGGCCTATGGCTACACCTTC.